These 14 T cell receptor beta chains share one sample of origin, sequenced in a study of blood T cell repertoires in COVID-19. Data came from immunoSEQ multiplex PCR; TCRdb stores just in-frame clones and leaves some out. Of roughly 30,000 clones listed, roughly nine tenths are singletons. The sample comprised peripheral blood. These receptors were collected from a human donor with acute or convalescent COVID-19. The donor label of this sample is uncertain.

The CDR3, as DNA: TGTGCCAGCAGCGCGCGCCCACAGGGGGCGATGGGTGGCTACACCTTC. It encodes CASSARPQGAMGGYTF. The chain employs TRBV7-2 and TRBJ1-2; 9 bases map to TRBD1. The CDR3 runs to 16 residues. From germline, CDR1 is SGHTA and CDR2 FQGNSA. V lost 5 bases and J lost 7; bases outside the gene matches: 14.

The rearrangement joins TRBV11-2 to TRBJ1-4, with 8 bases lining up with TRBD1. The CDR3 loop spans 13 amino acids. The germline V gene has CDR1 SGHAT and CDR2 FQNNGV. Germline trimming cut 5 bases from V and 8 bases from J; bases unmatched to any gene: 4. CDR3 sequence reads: CASSPGQGEKLFF. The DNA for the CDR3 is TGTGCCAGCAGCCCAGGACAGGGAGAAAAACTGTTTTTT. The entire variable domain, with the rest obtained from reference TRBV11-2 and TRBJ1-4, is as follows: EAGVAQSPRYKIIEKRQSVAFWCNPISGHATLYWYQQILGQGPKLLIQFQNNGVVDDSQLPKDRFSAERLKGVDSTLKIQPAKLEDSAVYLCASSPGQGEKLFFGSGTQLSVL.

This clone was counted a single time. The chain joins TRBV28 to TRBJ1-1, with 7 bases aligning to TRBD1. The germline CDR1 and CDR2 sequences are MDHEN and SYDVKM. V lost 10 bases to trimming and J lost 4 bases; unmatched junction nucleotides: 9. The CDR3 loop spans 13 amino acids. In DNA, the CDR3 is TGTGCCACTAACACAGGGGATGTCACTGAAGCTTTCTTT. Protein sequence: CATNTGDVTEAFF.

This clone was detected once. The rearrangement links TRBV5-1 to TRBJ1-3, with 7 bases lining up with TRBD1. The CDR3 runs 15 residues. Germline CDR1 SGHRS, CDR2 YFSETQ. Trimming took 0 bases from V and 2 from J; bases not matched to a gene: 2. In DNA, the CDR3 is TGCGCCAGCAGCTTGGACGACAGGGCTGGAAACACCATATATTTT. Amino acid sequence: CASSLDDRAGNTIYF.

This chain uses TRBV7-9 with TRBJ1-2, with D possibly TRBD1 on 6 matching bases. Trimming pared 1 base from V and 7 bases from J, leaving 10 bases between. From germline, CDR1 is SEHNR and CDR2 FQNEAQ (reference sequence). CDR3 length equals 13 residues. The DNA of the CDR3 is TGTGCCAGCAGCTTAGGGCAGGGGTCTGGCTACACCTTC. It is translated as CASSLGQGSGYTF.

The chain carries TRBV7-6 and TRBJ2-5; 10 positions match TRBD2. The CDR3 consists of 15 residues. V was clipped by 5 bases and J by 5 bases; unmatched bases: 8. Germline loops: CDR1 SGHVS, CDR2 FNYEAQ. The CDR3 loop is CASSTRLAGIETQYF. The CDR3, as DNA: TGTGCCAGCAGCACAAGACTAGCGGGTATTGAGACCCAGTACTTC.

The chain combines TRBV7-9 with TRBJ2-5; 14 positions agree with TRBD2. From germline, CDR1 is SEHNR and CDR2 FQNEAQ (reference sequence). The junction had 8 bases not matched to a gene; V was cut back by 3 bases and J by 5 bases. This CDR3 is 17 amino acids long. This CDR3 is CASSFGTSGGDSETQYF. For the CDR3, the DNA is TGTGCCAGCAGCTTCGGGACTAGCGGGGGAGATTCGGAGACCCAGTACTTC.

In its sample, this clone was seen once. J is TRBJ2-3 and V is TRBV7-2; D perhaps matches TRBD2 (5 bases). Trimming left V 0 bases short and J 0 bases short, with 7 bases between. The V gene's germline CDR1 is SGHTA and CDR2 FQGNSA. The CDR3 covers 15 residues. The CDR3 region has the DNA TGTGCCAGCAGCTTAGCCGGGATTAGCACAGATACGCAGTATTTT. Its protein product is CASSLAGISTDTQYF.

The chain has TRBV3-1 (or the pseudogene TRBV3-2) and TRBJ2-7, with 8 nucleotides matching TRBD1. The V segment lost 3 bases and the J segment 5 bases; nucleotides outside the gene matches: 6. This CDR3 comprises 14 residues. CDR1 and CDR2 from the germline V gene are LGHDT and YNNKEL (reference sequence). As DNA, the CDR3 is TGTGCCAGCAGCCACCGGACAGGGTTCGACGAGCAGTACTTC. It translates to CASSHRTGFDEQYF.

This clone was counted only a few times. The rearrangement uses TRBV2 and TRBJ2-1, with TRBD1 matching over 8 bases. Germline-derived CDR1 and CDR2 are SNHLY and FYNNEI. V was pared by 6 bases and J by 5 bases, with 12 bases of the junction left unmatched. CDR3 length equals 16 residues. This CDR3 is CASRRRVGQGNNEQFF. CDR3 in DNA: TGTGCCAGCAGGCGAAGGGTAGGACAGGGAAACAATGAGCAGTTCTTC.

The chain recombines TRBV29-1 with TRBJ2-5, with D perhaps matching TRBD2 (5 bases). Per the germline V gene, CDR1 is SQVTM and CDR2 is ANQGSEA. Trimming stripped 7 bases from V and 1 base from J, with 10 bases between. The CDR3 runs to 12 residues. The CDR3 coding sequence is TGCAGCGCCGGGGTGGCCCAAGAGACCCAGTACTTC. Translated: CSAGVAQETQYF.

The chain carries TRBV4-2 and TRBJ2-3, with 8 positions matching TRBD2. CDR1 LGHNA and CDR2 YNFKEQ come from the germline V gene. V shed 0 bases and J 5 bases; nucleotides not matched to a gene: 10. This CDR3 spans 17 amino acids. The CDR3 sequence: CASSQDNREGNLDTQYF. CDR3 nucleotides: TGTGCCAGCAGCCAAGATAATCGGGAGGGCAATTTAGATACGCAGTATTTT.

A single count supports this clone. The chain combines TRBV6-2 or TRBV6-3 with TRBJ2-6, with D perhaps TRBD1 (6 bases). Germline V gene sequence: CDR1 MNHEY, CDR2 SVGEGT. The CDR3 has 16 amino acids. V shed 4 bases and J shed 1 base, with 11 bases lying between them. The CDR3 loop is CASSSLRGSGANVLTF. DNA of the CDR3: TGTGCCAGCAGTTCCCTCAGGGGATCTGGGGCCAACGTCCTGACTTTC.

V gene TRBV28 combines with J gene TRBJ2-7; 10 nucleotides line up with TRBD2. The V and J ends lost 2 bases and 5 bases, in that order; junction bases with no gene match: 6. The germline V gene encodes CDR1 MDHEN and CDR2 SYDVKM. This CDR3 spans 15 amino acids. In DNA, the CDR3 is TGTGCCAGCAGTTTACCCGGGACTAGCGTCCACGAGCAGTACTTC. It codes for CASSLPGTSVHEQYF.